This section outlines one T cell receptor (beta chain) sequence together with its context. This sample is part of a study of blood T cell repertoires in COVID-19. Across the whole study: COVID-19 samples from acute and convalescent phases originated in the United States, Italy and Spain. PBMCs, B-cell-depleted T cells, or T cells were the source of the cDNA or gDNA that made up the material.

How the authors handled the data: Scientists estimated how many nucleated cells there were by amplifying reference gene primers. Libraries were prepared by immunoSEQ multiplex PCR; TCRdb keeps only in-frame clonotypes and omits some of them. V and J calls plus clone size are reproduced from that table; the DNA served to infer D and trimming. In the table there are around 200,000 clones, about nine tenths of which are singletons. This clonotype was obtained from a man aged 40-50 years with acute or convalescent COVID-19. Sequences were obtained from peripheral blood.

CDR3 amino acids: CASSTLQGYEQYF. DNA of the CDR3: TGTGCCAGCAGTACTCTACAGGGTTACGAGCAGTACTTC. J is TRBJ2-7 and V is TRBV6-2 or TRBV6-3; a weak D match, TRBD1 (6 bases). The ends were cut back, 5 bases at V and 4 bases at J, with 12 bases in the middle. Germline V gives CDR1 MNHEY, CDR2 SVGEGT. CDR3 size: 13 residues.